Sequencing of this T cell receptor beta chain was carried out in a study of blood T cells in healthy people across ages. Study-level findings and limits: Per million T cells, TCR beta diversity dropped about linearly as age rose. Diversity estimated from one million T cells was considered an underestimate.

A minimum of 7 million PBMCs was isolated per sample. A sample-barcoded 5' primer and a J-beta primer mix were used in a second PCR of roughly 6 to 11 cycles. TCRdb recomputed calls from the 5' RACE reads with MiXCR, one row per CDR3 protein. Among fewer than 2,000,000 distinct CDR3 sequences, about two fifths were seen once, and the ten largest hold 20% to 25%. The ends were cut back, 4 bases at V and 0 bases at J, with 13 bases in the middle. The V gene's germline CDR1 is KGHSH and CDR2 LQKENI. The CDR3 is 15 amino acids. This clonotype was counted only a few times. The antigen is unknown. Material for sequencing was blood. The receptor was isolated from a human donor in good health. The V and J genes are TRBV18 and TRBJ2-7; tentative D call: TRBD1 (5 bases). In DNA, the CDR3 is TGTGCCAGCTCACACCCAGACAGCGTCTCCTACGAGCAGTACTTC. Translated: CASSHPDSVSYEQYF.